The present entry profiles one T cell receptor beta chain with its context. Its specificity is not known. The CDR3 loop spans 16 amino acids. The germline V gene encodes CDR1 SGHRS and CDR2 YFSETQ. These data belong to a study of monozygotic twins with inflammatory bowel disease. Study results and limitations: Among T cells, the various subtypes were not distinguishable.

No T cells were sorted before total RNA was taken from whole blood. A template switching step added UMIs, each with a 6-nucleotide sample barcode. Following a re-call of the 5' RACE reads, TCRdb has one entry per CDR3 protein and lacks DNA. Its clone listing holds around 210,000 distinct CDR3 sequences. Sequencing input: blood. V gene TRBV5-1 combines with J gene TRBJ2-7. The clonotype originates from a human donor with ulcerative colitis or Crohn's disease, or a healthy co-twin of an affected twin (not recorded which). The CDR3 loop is CASSLASTGSLYEQYF.